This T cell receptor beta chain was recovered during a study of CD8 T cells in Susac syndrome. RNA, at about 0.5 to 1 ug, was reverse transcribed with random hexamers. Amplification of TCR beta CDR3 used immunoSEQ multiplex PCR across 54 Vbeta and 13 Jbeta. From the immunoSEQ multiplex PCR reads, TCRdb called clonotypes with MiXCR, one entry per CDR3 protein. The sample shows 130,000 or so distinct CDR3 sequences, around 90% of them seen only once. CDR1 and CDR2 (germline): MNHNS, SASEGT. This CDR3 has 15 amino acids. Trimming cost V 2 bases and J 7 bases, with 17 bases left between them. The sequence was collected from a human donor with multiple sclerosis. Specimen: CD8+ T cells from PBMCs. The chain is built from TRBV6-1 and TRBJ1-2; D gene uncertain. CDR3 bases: TGTGCCAGCAGTGAATTTGAATGGGAGGGTGGTGGCTACACCTTC. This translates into CASSEFEWEGGGYTF.